Listed below are T cell receptor beta chains from one sample, sequenced in a study of OX40 agonist ivuxolimab in advanced cancers. The assay was immunoSEQ multiplex PCR, and TCRdb's table has in-frame clones only and misses some. The table records approximately 43,000 clones, approximately 88% of them present only once. Material: CD4+ or CD8+ T cells sorted from blood, obtained in a trial of the OX40 agonist ivuxolimab. Every receptor here comes from an adult with an advanced solid tumor such as melanoma, head and neck, liver or kidney cancer. Both conserved end residues are part of each CDR3. A D gene is named only where the DNA matches it firmly. The size of a clone is reported for some rows only, either as once, few or many, or as a class for expanded clones.

clone_size	v_call	d_call	j_call	cdr3_nt	cdr3_aa
.	TRBV5-1	TRBD2	TRBJ2-5	TGCGCCAGCAGCTTGGAAGCGGGGACGCTCCAAGAGACCCAGTACTTC	CASSLEAGTLQETQYF
.	TRBV6-6	TRBD2	TRBJ2-1	TGTGCCAGCAGCTTTAGCGGGGGCGCATTCTACAATGAGCAGTTCTTC	CASSFSGGAFYNEQFF
.	TRBV11-3	TRBD1	TRBJ2-5	TGTGCCAGCAGCTTTACCGGACAGGGAATGGAGACCCAGTACTTC	CASSFTGQGMETQYF
.	TRBV7-9	.	TRBJ1-4	TGTGCCAGCAGCTTAGGAGGGGGTAATGAAAAACTGTTTTTT	CASSLGGGNEKLFF
.	TRBV7-9	.	TRBJ1-2	TGTGCCAGCAGCCCGGAAGACTATGGCTACACCTTC	CASSPEDYGYTF
once	TRBV25-1	.	TRBJ1-2	TGTGCCAGCAGTCTACAAAGTGACAGCGTCTACACCTTC	CASSLQSDSVYTF
few	TRBV18	.	TRBJ1-6	TGTGCCAGCTCACCGGACGGAGGCAATTCACCCCTCCACTTT	CASSPDGGNSPLHF
.	TRBV15	.	TRBJ2-2	TGTGCCACCAGCAGAGAGGGTACCGGGGAGCTGTTTTTT	CATSREGTGELFF
.	TRBV9	TRBD1	TRBJ1-1	TGTGCCAGCAGCGTAAGGGACAGACAAAACACTGAAGCTTTCTTT	CASSVRDRQNTEAFF
.	TRBV9	.	TRBJ1-1	TGTGCCAGCAGCACGTTACAGGAAAACACTGAAGCTTTCTTT	CASSTLQENTEAFF
few	TRBV19	.	TRBJ1-5	TGTGCCAGTAGTCCAAACTACGGGGATCAGCCCCAGCATTTT	CASSPNYGDQPQHF
few	TRBV6-1	.	TRBJ1-5	TGTGCCAGCGGCGGGGGGGGATTTAGCAATCAGCCCCAGCATTTT	CASGGGGFSNQPQHF
.	TRBV7-9	TRBD1	TRBJ1-4	TGTGCCAGCAGCCCCTTTGGGACAGCGGCTGAAAAACTGTTTTTT	CASSPFGTAAEKLFF
.	TRBV7-2	TRBD1	TRBJ2-1	TGTGCCAGCAGCTTAGCCCCCGGGACAGGGTATATTGAGCAGTTCTTC	CASSLAPGTGYIEQFF
.	TRBV7-2	.	TRBJ1-2	TGTGCCAGCAGCTTAGAGGGGAGGAGGGGCTACACCTTC	CASSLEGRRGYTF
.	TRBV5-6	TRBD1	TRBJ2-1	TGTGCCAGCACCTCTGGACGGACAGGGTCCTTAAAGCAGTTCTTC	CASTSGRTGSLKQFF